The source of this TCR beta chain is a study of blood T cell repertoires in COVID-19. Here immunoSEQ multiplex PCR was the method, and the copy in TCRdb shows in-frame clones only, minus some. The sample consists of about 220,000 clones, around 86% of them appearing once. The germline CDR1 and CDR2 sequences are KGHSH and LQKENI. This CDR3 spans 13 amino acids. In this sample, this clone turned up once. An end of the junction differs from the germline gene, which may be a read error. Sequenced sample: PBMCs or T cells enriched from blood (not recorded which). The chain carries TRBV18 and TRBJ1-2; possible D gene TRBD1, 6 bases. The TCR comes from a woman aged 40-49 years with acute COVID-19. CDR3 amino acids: CASSRTANNGYTF. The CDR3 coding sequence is TGTGCCAGCTCGCGGACAGCTAACAATGGCTACACCTTC.